This T cell receptor (beta chain) is drawn from a study of human T cells and chemical hapten exposure. Study summary: Sensitization used 2% DPC on around 2 cm by around 2 cm upper inner arm skin. Once 0.01% DPC had been applied to the upper back by patch test, readings were taken at 6 days. Study-level points and caveats: Expanded TCRs clustered into significantly more large CDR3 similarity groups than controls, the analysis revealed.

The CDR3 contains 13 residues. Trimming pared 5 bases from V and 7 bases from J, leaving 12 bases between. Per the germline V gene, CDR1 is SGHRS and CDR2 is YFSETQ. Time point here: pre-sensitization, week 0. Documented treatment: therapeutic diphenylcyclopropenone sensitization with weekly scalp DPC. About this clonotype: Its target is unknown.

Unique molecular identifiers were attached to individual cDNA molecules within the library. TCRdb independently ran MiXCR on the RACE reads; one entry per CDR3 protein. The sample consists of about 250,000 distinct CDR3 sequences, approximately 7.5% of them appearing once. Source: whole blood, taken in connection with sensitization to the hapten diphenylcyclopropenone (DPC). The rearrangement joins TRBV5-1 to TRBJ2-2; no clear D gene. The receptor was derived from a young man with alopecia areata. Some clones in this sample may be carry-over from other donors' samples. CDR3 region: CASRLSGNGELFF. Here the CDR3 DNA reads TGCGCCAGCAGGCTTTCTGGGAACGGGGAGCTGTTTTTT. The entire variable domain, with the rest obtained from reference TRBV5-1 and TRBJ2-2, is as follows: KAGVTQTPRYLIKTRGQQVTLSCSPISGHRSVSWYQQTPGQGLQFLFEYFSETQRNKGNFPGRFSGRQFSNSRSEMNVSTLELGDSALYLCASRLSGNGELFFGEGSRLTVL.